The present TCR beta chain was sequenced within a study of control samples from healthy donors and cancer patients. Some clones are missing from TCRdb's copy, which holds only in-frame ones; the method was immunoSEQ multiplex PCR. Seen here are roughly 150,000 clones, approximately 93% observed once, and the top ten hold more than 4.5%. Trimming cost V 8 bases and J 0 bases; bases outside gene matches: 2. The CDR3 extends over 14 amino acids. Germline V gene data show CDR1 as SGHAT and CDR2 as FQNNGV. The chain couples TRBV11-2 to TRBJ1-4, with 8 bases that match TRBD1. Sample: blood. This clonotype originated in a man aged 18 to 29 in good health. The CDR3 here is CASQGATTNEKLFF. The CDR3 nucleotides are TGTGCCAGCCAGGGGGCCACAACTAATGAAAAACTGTTTTTT.